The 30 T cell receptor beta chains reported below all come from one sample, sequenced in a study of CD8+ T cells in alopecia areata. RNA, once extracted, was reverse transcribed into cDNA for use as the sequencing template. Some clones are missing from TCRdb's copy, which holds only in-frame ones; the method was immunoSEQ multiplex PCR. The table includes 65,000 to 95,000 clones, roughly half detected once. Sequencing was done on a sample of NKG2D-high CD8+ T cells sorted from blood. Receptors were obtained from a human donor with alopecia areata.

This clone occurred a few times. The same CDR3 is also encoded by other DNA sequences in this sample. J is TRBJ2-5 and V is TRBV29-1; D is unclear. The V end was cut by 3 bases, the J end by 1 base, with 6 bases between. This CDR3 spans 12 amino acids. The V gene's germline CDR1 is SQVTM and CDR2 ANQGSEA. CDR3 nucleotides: TGCAGCGTTGATTGGGGCCAAGAGACCCAGTACTTC. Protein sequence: CSVDWGQETQYF.

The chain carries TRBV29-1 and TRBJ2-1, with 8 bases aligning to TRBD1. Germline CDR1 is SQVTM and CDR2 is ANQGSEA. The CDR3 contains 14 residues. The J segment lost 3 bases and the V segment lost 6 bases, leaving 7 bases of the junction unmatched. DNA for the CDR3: TGCAGCGTAGCCGGGACAGGTCGCTACAATGAGCAGTTCTTC. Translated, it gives CSVAGTGRYNEQFF.

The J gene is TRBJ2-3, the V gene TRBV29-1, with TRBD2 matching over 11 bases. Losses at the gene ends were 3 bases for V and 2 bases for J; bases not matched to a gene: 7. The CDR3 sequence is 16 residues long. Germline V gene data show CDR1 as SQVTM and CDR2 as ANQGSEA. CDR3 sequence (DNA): TGCAGCGTTGAGGGGGCTAGCGGGAGGATCACAGATACGCAGTATTTT. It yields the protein CSVEGASGRITDTQYF.

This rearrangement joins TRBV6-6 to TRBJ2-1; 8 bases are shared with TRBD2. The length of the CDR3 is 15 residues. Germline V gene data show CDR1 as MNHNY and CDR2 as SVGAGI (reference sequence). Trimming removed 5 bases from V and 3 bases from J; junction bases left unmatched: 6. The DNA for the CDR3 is TGTGCCAGCAGTAAAGCGGGGGCCCTCTACAATGAGCAGTTCTTC. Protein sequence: CASSKAGALYNEQFF.

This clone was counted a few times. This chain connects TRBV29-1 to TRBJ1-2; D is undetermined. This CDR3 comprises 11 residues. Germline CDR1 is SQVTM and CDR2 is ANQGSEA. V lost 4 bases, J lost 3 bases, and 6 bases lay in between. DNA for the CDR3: TGCAGCGTTGGTCAGGACTATGGCTACACCTTC. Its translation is CSVGQDYGYTF.

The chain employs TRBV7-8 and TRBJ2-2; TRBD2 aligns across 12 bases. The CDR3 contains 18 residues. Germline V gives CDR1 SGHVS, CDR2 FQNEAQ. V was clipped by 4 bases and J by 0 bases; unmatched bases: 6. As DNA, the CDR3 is TGTGCCAGCAGCTACAGACTAGCGGGAGATTCGAACACCGGGGAGCTGTTTTTT. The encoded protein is CASSYRLAGDSNTGELFF.

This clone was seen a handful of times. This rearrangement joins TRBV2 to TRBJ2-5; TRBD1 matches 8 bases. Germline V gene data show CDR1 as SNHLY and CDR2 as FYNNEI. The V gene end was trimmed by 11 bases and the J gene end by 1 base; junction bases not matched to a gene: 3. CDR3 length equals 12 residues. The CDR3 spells CAGQGLQETQYF. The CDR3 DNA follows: TGTGCCGGACAGGGCCTCCAAGAGACCCAGTACTTC.

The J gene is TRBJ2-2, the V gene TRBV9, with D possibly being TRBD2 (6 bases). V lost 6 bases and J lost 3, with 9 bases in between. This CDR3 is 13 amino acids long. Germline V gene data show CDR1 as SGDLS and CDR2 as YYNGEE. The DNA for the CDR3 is TGTGCCAGCATGGAGGGTTACACCGGGGAGCTGTTTTTT. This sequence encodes CASMEGYTGELFF.

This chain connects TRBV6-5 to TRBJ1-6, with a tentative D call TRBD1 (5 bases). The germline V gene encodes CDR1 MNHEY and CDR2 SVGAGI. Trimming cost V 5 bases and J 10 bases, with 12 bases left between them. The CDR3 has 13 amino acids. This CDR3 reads CASSPGQRSPLHF. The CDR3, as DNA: TGTGCCAGCAGTCCAGGGCAGAGGTCACCCCTCCACTTT.

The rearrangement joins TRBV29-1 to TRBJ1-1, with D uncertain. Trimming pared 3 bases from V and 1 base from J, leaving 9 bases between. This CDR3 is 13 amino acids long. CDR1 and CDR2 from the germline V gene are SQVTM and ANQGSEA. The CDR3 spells CSVDRAENTEAFF. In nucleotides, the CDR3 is TGCAGCGTTGATCGGGCGGAGAACACTGAAGCTTTCTTT.

CDR3 residues: CASSQVKGNAEDGYTF. The CDR3 coding sequence is TGCGCCAGCAGCCAAGTTAAGGGAAATGCGGAGGATGGCTACACCTTC. The chain has TRBV4-1 and TRBJ1-2; D is ambiguous. Germline CDR1 reads MGHRA; CDR2 reads YSYEKL. With 1 base removed from V and 6 bases from J, the gap between germline ends came to 18 bases. This CDR3 has 16 amino acids.

The CDR3 reads CASTGSQNTEAFF. In nucleotides, the CDR3 is TGTGCCAGCACGGGGAGCCAGAACACTGAAGCTTTCTTT. This chain uses TRBV5-4 with TRBJ1-1; D ambiguous. Germline CDR1 reads SGHNT; CDR2 reads YYREEE (reference sequence). V was shortened by 6 bases and J by 1 base, with 10 bases between the two germline ends. The CDR3 extends over 13 amino acids.

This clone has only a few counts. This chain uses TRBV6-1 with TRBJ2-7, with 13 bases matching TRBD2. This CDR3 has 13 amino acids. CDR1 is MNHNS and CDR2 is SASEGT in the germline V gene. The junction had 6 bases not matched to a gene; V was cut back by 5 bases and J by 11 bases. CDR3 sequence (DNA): TGTGCCAGCAGTTCGGGGACTAGCGGGGAGAAGTACTTC. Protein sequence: CASSSGTSGEKYF.

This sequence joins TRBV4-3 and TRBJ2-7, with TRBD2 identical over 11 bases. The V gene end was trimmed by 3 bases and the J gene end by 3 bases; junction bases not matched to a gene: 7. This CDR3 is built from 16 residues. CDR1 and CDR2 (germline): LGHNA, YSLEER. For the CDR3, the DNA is TGCGCCAGCAGCCAGACAATAGCGGGAGGGCTCTACGAGCAGTACTTC. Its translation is CASSQTIAGGLYEQYF.

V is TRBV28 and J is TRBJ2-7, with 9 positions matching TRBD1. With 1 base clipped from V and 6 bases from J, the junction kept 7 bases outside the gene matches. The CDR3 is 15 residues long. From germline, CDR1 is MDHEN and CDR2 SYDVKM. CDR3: CASSLLTGGTGEQYF. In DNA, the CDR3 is TGTGCCAGCAGTTTATTGACAGGGGGTACGGGCGAGCAGTACTTC.

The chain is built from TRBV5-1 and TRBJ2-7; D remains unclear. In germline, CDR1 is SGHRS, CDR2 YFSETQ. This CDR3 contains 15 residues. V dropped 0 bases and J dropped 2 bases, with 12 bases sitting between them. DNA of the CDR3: TGCGCCAGCAGCTTGGAGCCAGCGAATACCTACGAGCAGTACTTC. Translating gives CASSLEPANTYEQYF.

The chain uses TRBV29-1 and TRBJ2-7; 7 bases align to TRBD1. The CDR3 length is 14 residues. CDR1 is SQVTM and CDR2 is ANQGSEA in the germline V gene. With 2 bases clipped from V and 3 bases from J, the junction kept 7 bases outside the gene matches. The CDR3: CSVEWETGFYEQYF. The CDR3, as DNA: TGCAGCGTTGAATGGGAGACAGGGTTCTACGAGCAGTACTTC.

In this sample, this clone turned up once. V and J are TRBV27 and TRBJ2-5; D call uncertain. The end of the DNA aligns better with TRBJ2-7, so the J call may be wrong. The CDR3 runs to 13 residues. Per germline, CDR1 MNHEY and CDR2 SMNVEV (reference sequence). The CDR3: CASSSLSSYEQYF. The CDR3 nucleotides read TGTGCCAGCAGTTCCCTGAGTAGCTACGAGCAGTACTTC.

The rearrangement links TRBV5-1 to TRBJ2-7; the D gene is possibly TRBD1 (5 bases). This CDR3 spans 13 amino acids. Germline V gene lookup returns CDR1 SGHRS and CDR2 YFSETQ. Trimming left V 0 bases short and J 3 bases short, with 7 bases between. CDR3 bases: TGCGCCAGCAGCTTGGACCAGGGCTACGAGCAGTACTTC. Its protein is CASSLDQGYEQYF.

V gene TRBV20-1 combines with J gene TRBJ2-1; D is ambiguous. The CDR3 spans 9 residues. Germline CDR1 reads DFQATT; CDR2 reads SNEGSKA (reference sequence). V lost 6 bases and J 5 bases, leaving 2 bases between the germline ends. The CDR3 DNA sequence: TGCAGTGCGGACAATGAGCAGTTCTTC. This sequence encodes CSADNEQFF.

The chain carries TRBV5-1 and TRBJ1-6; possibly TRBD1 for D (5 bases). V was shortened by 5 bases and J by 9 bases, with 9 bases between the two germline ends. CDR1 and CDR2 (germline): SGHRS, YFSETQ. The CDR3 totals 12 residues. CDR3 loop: CASSGDGSPLHF. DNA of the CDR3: TGCGCCAGCAGTGGGGACGGTTCACCCCTCCACTTT.

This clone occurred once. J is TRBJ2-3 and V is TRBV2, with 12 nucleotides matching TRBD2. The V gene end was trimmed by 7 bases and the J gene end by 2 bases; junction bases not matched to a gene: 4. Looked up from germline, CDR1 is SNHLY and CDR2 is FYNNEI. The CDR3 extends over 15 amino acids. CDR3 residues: CASIGLAGSTDTQYF. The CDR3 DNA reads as TGTGCCAGCATAGGACTAGCGGGATCCACAGATACGCAGTATTTT.

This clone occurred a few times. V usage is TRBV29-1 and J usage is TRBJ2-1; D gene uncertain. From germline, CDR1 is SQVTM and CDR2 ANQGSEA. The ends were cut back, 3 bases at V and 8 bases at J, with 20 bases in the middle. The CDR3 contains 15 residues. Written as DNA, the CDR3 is TGCAGCGTTGAGTTTCGGGCCGACAAGGCCGATGAGCAGTTCTTC. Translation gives CSVEFRADKADEQFF.

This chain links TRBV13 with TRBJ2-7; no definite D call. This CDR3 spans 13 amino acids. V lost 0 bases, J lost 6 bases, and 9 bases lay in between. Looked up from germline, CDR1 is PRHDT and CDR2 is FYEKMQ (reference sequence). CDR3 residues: CASSLGQHGEQYF. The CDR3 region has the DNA TGTGCCAGCAGCTTAGGCCAGCATGGCGAGCAGTACTTC.

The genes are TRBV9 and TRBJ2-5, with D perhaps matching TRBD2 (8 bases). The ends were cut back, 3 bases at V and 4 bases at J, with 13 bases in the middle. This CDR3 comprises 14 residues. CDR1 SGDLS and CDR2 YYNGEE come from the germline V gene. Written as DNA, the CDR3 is TGTGCCAGCAGCGCGGGGGGGACAGCAGAGACCCAGTACTTC. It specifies CASSAGGTAETQYF.

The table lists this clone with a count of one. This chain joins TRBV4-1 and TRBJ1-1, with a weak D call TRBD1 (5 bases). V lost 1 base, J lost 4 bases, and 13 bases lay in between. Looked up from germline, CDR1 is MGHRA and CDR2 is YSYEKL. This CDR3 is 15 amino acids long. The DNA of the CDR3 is TGCGCCAGCAGCCAAGTGGAGGGACGAAGCACTGAAGCTTTCTTT. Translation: CASSQVEGRSTEAFF.

The CDR3 region is CASISAPYGYTF. The CDR3 bases are TGTGCCAGTATCTCGGCCCCCTATGGCTACACCTTC. The chain employs TRBV2 and TRBJ1-2; D is unclear. Germline loops: CDR1 SNHLY, CDR2 FYNNEI. V lost 9 bases and J lost 4, with 12 bases in between. This CDR3 contains 12 residues.

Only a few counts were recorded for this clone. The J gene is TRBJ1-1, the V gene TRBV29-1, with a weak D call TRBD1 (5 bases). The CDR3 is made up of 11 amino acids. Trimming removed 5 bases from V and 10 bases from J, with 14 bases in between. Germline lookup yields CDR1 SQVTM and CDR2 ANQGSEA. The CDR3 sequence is CSVRDGWGAFF. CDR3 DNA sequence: TGCAGCGTTCGGGACGGTTGGGGAGCTTTCTTT. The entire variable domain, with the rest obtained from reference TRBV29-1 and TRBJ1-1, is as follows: SAVISQKPSRDICQRGTSLTIQCQVDSQVTMMFWYRQQPGQSLTLIATANQGSEATYESGFVIDKFPISRPNLTFSTLTVSNMSPEDSSIYLCSVRDGWGAFFGQGTRLTVV.

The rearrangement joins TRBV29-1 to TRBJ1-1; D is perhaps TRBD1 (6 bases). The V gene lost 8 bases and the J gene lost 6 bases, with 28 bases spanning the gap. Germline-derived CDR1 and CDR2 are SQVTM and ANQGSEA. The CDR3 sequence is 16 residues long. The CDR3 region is CSSETRDLRGAAEAFF. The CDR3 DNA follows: TGCAGCTCGGAAACCAGGGACCTCCGGGGGGCCGCTGAAGCTTTCTTT.

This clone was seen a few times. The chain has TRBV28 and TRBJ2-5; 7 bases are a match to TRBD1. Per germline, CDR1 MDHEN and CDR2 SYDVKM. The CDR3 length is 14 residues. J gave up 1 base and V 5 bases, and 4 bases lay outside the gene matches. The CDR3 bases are TGTGCCAGCAGTCGTCGGGACAGCCAAGAGACCCAGTACTTC. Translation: CASSRRDSQETQYF.